The 18 T cell receptor beta chains listed next were all sequenced from one sample in a study of blood T cells in healthy people across ages (dated by TCRdb to about 2015). The method behind the library was 5' RACE. Data came from an Illumina HiSeq 2500. A second 7 to 11 cycle PCR used a sample-barcoded 5' primer and a J-beta primer mix. TCRdb redid the processing of the public reads, applying fastp at Q25 and MiXCR, and retained in-frame beta chains. Every CDR3 protein is listed once, alongside the most common genes and DNA of its rows. The sample table records hundreds of thousands of distinct CDR3 sequences; 45% to 60% of these occur just once. Approximately 13% of the sample comes from the top ten. Material: blood. The receptors come from an elderly woman in good health.

The V gene is TRBV18, the J gene TRBJ2-6; D is ambiguous. V was pared by 8 bases and J by 2 bases, with 13 bases between. The CDR3 sequence is 15 residues long. From germline, CDR1 is KGHSH and CDR2 LQKENI. The CDR3 DNA reads TGTGCCAGCCCCCGTCAGGCCGCTGGGGCCAACGTCCTGACTTTC. Protein product: CASPRQAAGANVLTF.

This clonotype was seen only once. The chain uses TRBV13 and TRBJ2-1; 8 bases are a match to TRBD1. Germline-derived CDR1 and CDR2 are PRHDT and FYEKMQ (reference sequence). This CDR3 has 16 amino acids. The V and J ends lost 0 bases and 2 bases, in that order; junction bases with no gene match: 3. The CDR3 coding sequence is TGTGCCAGCAGCTTAGGGCAGGGGGCGACCTACAATGAGCAGTTCTTC. Amino acid sequence: CASSLGQGATYNEQFF.

J is TRBJ2-2 and V is TRBV27; 7 bases agree with TRBD1. The CDR3 sequence is 15 residues long. With V trimmed by 2 bases and J by 0 bases, 0 bases remained unmatched. Germline CDR1 and CDR2: MNHEY and SMNVEV (reference sequence). In nucleotides, the CDR3 is TGTGCCAGCAGTTTAGACAGGGCGAACACCGGGGAGCTGTTTTTT. Protein: CASSLDRANTGELFF.

This clonotype came up a few times. CDR3 protein: CSAFTQGATAGELFF. The DNA of the CDR3 is TGCAGCGCCTTCACACAGGGGGCGACTGCCGGGGAGCTGTTTTTT. The chain recombines TRBV29-1 with TRBJ2-2; 9 nucleotides agree with TRBD1. The length of the CDR3 is 15 residues. The ends lost 7 bases at V and 6 bases at J; junction bases unmatched: 12. From germline, CDR1 is SQVTM and CDR2 ANQGSEA.

The chain recombines TRBV12-3 or TRBV12-4 with TRBJ2-7; 9 bases map to TRBD1. With V trimmed by 4 bases and J by 6 bases, 10 bases remained unmatched. This CDR3 comprises 15 residues. CDR3 protein: CASSSPGQGISEQYF. The CDR3 DNA reads as TGTGCCAGCAGTTCTCCGGGACAGGGAATCTCCGAGCAGTACTTC.

This clonotype occurred once. The chain recombines TRBV12-3 or TRBV12-4 with TRBJ1-4, with 10 bases aligning to TRBD1. This CDR3 has 15 residues. V trimming: 4 bases; J trimming: 4 bases; junction bases outside the gene matches: 3. This CDR3 is CASSSRTGGNEKLFF. CDR3 nucleotide sequence: TGTGCCAGCAGTTCCAGGACAGGGGGTAATGAAAAACTGTTTTTT.

The chain links TRBV7-2 to TRBJ2-7, with 8 bases that match TRBD1. V was pared by 1 base and J by 0 bases, with 5 bases of the junction left unmatched. Germline values: CDR1 SGHTA, CDR2 FQGNSA. The CDR3 is made up of 16 amino acids. CDR3 sequence reads: CASSLGHRGISYEQYF. The CDR3 nucleotides are TGTGCCAGCAGCTTAGGCCACAGGGGGATCTCCTACGAGCAGTACTTC.

This clonotype was counted once. The junction and the germline gene differ at one end; a read error may be behind it. The chain uses TRBV20-1 and TRBJ1-2; D remains ambiguous. The CDR3 has 12 amino acids. Germline V gene sequence: CDR1 DFQATT, CDR2 SNEGSKA (reference sequence). The CDR3 here is CSAAPAGYGHTF. The DNA of the CDR3 is TGCAGTGCGGCCCCGGCGGGCTATGGCCACACCTTC.

In regard to this clonotype: This may arise from a read error, as a much more abundant clone is one base away. The chain has TRBV20-1 and TRBJ2-1, with TRBD2 matching 11 bases. The CDR3 runs to 16 residues. Germline CDR1 DFQATT, CDR2 SNEGSKA (reference sequence). V gave up 0 bases and J gave up 9 bases; unmatched junction bases: 10. The CDR3 DNA reads TGCAGTGCTAGAGATCAGCAACTAGCGGGAGCGGGTGAGCAGTTCTTC. Translated, it gives CSARDQQLAGAGEQFF.

The chain recombines TRBV15 with TRBJ2-7; tentatively, D is TRBD1 (5 bases). This CDR3 is built from 15 residues. V gave up 5 bases and J gave up 3 bases, with 17 bases separating them. The germline gives CDR1 LNHNV, CDR2 YYDKDF (reference sequence). The CDR3 bases are TGTGCCACCAGCGCCGGCAAGGACATAGTCTACGAGCAGTACTTC. It specifies CATSAGKDIVYEQYF.

A remark on this clonotype: At one end the junction does not follow the germline gene, possibly because of a read error. The chain uses TRBV28 and TRBJ2-1, with D tentatively TRBD1 or TRBD2 (6 bases each). Germline assignment: CDR1 MDHEN and CDR2 SYDVKM. The CDR3 has 14 residues. CDR3 residues: CASSWGADYNERFF. The CDR3 coding sequence is TGTGCCAGCAGTTGGGGGGCCGACTACAATGAGCGGTTCTTC.

J is TRBJ1-5 and V is TRBV20-1; D remains ambiguous. V was cut by 3 bases and J by 2 bases, with 11 bases left in between. This CDR3 comprises 14 residues. Germline V gene data show CDR1 as DFQATT and CDR2 as SNEGSKA (reference sequence). CDR3 protein: CSARETGGNQPQHF. In DNA, the CDR3 is TGCAGTGCTAGGGAGACGGGTGGCAATCAGCCCCAGCATTTT.

The V gene is TRBV4-1, the J gene TRBJ1-1; D not certain. V dropped 0 bases and J dropped 0 bases, with 11 bases sitting between them. This CDR3 has 16 residues. Germline assignment: CDR1 MGHRA and CDR2 YSYEKL. The CDR3 region has the DNA TGCGCCAGCAGCCAAGATAGCCTTCGAGTGAACACTGAAGCTTTCTTT. Amino acids: CASSQDSLRVNTEAFF.

The chain couples TRBV28 to TRBJ1-5; D ambiguous. Germline V lookup: CDR1 MDHEN, CDR2 SYDVKM. The CDR3 is 16 amino acids. V was clipped by 3 bases and J by 1 base, with 13 bases between them. This CDR3 reads CASSFGNLMSNQPQHF. The CDR3 coding sequence is TGTGCCAGCAGTTTCGGCAACCTAATGAGCAATCAGCCCCAGCATTTT.

The chain combines TRBV27 with TRBJ2-4; D is possibly TRBD1 (5 bases). CDR3 length: 13 amino acids. Germline V gene data show CDR1 as MNHEY and CDR2 as SMNVEV (reference sequence). Deletions cut 8 bases from V and 2 bases from J, with 10 bases between. CDR3 nucleotides: TGTGCCAGCCAGGGTTCAACCAAAAACATTCAGTACTTC. Translating it yields CASQGSTKNIQYF.

This clonotype was seen many times. V gene TRBV7-2 combines with J gene TRBJ2-1; D not resolved. Germline V CDR1 and CDR2: SGHTA, FQGNSA. The CDR3 contains 14 residues. V lost 4 bases and J lost 7, with 14 bases in between. The CDR3 nucleotides are TGTGCCAGCAGCTCGAGTGGCCGGCTTAATGAGCAGTTCTTC. Its translation is CASSSSGRLNEQFF.

The chain employs TRBV2 and TRBJ2-2; unclear D gene. Looked up from germline, CDR1 is SNHLY and CDR2 is FYNNEI. CDR3 length: 10 amino acids. Trimming removed 7 bases at V and 6 bases at J, with 3 bases between. The CDR3: CASMSGELFF. The CDR3 DNA is TGTGCCAGCATGTCCGGGGAGCTGTTTTTT.

The V call is TRBV20-1, the J call TRBJ2-7, with 8 nucleotides matching TRBD2. The CDR3 has 15 residues. J lost 7 bases, V lost 5 bases, and 16 bases had no gene match. Germline values: CDR1 DFQATT, CDR2 SNEGSKA (reference sequence). CDR3 in DNA: TGCAGTGCTGGGCCGGGACTAGGGGCGTACAATGAGCAGTACTTC. Its translation: CSAGPGLGAYNEQYF.